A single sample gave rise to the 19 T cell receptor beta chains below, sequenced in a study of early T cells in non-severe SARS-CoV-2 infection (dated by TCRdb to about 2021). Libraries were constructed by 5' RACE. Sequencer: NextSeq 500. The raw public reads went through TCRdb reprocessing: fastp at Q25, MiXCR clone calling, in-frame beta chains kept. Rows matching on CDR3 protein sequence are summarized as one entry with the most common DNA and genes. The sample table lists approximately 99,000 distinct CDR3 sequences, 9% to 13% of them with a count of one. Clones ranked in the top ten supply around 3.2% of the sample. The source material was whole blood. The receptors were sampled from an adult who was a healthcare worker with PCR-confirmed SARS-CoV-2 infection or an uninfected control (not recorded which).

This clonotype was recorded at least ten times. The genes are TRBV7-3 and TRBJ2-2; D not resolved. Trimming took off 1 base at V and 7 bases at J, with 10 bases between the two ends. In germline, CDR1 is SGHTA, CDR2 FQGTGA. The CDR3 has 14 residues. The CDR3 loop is CASSLNGVNGELFF. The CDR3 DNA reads TGTGCCAGCAGCTTAAACGGCGTCAACGGGGAGCTGTTTTTT. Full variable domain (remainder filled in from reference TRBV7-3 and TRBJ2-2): GAGVSQTPSNKVTEKGKYVELRCDPISGHTALYWYRQSLGQGPEFLIYFQGTGAADDSGLPNDRFFAVRPEGSVSTLKIQRTERGDSAVYLCASSLNGVNGELFFGEGSRLTVL.

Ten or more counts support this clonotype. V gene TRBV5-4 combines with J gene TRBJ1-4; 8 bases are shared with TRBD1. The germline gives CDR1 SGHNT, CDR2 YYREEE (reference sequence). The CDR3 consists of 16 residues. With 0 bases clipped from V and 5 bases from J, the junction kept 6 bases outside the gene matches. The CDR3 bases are TGTGCCAGCAGCTTGGGGGCGCGGACAGGGAATGAAAAACTGTTTTTT. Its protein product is CASSLGARTGNEKLFF.

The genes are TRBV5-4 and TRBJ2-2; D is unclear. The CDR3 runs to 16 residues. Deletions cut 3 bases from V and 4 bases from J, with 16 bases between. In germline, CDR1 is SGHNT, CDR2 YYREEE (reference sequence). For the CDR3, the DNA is TGTGCCAGCAGCTATCAGTCAGCCATCGGCACCGGGGAGCTGTTTTTT. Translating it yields CASSYQSAIGTGELFF.

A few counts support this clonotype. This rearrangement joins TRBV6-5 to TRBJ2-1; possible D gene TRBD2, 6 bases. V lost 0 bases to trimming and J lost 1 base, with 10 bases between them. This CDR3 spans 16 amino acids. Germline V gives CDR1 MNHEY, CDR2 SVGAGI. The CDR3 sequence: CASSYSGTASYNEQFF. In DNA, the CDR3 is TGTGCCAGCAGTTACTCGGGGACTGCTTCCTACAATGAGCAGTTCTTC.

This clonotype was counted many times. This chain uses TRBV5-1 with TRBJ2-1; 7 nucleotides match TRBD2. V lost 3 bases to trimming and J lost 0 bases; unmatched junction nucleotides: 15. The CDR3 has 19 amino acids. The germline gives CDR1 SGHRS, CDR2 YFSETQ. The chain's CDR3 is CASSSPRLAALFSYNEQFF. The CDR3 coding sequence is TGCGCCAGCAGCTCCCCCCGGCTAGCGGCCCTATTCTCCTACAATGAGCAGTTCTTC.

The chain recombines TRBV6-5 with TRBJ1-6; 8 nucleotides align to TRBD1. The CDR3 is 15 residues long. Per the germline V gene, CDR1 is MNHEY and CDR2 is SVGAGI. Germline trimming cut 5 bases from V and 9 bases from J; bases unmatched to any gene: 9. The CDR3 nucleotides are TGTGCCAGCAGTCACCGACAGGGGCAGGGTTCACCCCTCCACTTT. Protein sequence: CASSHRQGQGSPLHF.

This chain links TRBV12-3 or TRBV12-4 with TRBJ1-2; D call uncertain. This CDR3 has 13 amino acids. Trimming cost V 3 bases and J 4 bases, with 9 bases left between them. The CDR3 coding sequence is TGTGCCAGCAGTTTCGACCGGTCCTATGGCTACACCTTC. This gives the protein CASSFDRSYGYTF.

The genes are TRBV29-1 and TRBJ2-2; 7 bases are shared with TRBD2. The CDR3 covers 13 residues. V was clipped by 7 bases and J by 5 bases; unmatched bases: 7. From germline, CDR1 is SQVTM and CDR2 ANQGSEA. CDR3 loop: CSGGGRETGELFF. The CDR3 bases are TGCAGCGGCGGCGGGAGAGAGACCGGGGAGCTGTTTTTT.

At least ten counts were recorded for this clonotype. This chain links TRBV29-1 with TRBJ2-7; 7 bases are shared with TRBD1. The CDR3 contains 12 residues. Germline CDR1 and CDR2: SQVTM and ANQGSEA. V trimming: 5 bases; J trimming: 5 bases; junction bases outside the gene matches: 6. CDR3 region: CSVLTGSHEQYF. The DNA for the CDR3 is TGCAGCGTTTTGACAGGGTCCCACGAGCAGTACTTC.

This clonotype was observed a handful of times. CDR3 sequence reads: CASSPRHTWTAVADTEAFF. CDR3 sequence (DNA): TGTGCCAGCAGCCCCCGGCATACGTGGACGGCCGTGGCCGACACTGAAGCTTTCTTT. This chain joins TRBV7-8 and TRBJ1-1; no clear D. V was pared by 5 bases and J by 3 bases, with 28 bases between. The CDR3 is 19 residues long. In germline, CDR1 is SGHVS, CDR2 FQNEAQ.

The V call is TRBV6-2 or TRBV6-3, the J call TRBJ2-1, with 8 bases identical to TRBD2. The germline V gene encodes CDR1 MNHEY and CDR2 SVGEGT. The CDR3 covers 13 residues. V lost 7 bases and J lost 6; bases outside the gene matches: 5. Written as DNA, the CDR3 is TGTGCCAGCAACCCGGGAGGGAGCAATGAGCAGTTCTTC. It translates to CASNPGGSNEQFF.

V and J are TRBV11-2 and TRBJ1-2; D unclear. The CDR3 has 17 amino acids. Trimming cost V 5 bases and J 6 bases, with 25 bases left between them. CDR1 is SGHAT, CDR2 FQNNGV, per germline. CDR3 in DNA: TGTGCCAGCAGCCTGTATTTCGCAGCGGAAGACCCTCATGGCTACACCTTC. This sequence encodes CASSLYFAAEDPHGYTF.

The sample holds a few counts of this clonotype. CDR3 residues: CASSLRGDTSSGANVLTF. The CDR3 nucleotides read TGTGCCAGCAGCTTACGGGGAGACACAAGCTCTGGGGCCAACGTCCTGACTTTC. V and J are TRBV7-8 and TRBJ2-6; perhaps TRBD2 as D (5 bases). CDR3 length equals 18 residues. V was shortened by 2 bases and J by 0 bases, with 14 bases between the two germline ends. CDR1 and CDR2 from the germline V gene are SGHVS and FQNEAQ.

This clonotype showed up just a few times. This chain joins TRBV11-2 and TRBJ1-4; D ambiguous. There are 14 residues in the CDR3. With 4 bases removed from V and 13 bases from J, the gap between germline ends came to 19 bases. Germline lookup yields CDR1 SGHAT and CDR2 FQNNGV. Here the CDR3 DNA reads TGTGCCAGCAGCTATGGGCCCCGTCTAGATGGACTGTTTTTT. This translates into CASSYGPRLDGLFF.

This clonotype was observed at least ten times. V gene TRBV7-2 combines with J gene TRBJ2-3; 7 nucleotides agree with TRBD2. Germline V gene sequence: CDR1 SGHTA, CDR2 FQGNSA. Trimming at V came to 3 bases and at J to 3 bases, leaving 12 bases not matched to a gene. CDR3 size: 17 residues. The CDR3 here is CASSLGRRLAFTDTQYF. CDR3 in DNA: TGTGCCAGCAGCTTGGGTCGACGACTAGCCTTTACAGATACGCAGTATTTT.

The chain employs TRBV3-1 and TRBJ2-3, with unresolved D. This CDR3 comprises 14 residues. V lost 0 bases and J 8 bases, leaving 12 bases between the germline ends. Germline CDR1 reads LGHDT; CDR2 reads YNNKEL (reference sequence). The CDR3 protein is CASSQDVSKSTQYF. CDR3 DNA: TGTGCCAGCAGCCAAGATGTATCAAAGTCTACGCAGTATTTT.

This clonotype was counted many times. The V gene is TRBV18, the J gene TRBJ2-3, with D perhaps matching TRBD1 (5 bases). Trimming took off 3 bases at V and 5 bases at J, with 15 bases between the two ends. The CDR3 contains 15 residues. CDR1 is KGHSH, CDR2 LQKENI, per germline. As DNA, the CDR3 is TGTGCCAGCTCACCTGGGGAAGGGGCAGGAGATACGCAGTATTTT. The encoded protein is CASSPGEGAGDTQYF.

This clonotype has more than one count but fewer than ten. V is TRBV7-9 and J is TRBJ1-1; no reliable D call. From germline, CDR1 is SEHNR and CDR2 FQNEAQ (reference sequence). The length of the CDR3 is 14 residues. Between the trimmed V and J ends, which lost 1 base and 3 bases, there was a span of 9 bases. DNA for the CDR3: TGTGCCAGCAGCTTAGGCGGCTGGTACACTGAAGCTTTCTTT. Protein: CASSLGGWYTEAFF. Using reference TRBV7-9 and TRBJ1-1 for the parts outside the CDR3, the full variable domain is DTGVSQNPRHKITKRGQNVTFRCDPISEHNRLYWYRQTLGQGPEFLTYFQNEAQLEKSRLLSDRFSAERPKGSFSTLEIQRTEQGDSAMYLCASSLGGWYTEAFFGQGTRLTVV.

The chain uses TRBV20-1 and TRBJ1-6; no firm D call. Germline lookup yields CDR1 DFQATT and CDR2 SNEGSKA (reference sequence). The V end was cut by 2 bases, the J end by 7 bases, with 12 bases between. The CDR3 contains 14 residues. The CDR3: CSARRRKGNSPLHF. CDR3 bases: TGCAGTGCTAGAAGGCGGAAGGGAAATTCACCCCTCCACTTT.